This T cell receptor beta chain is drawn from a study of blood T cells in healthy people across ages (dated by TCRdb to about 2015). For the wider study: Template switching captured roughly one uniquely barcoded TCR beta cDNA molecule per two T cells in model experiments. The study analyzed two additional independent replicas of 1 million unique cDNA reads from the same blood draw for two donors, one aged 18 to 30 and one aged 80 or older. The study measured age-related changes in TCR beta repertoire diversity using deep sequencing normalized with unique cDNA molecular identifiers. To avoid experimental bias, donors of different ages were randomly spread across the sequencing lanes. The donors were split into four age groups: young (average approximately 16 years), middle-aged (39), aged (more than 55) and long-lived (approximately 80).

Overall study results and their limits: Observed TCR beta diversity per million T cells fell roughly linearly with age, and a significant reduction was already apparent by age about 43. The percentage of naive T cells measured by flow cytometry correlated strongly with observed TCR beta diversity. Compared with the aged group, the long-lived group had more naive CD4+ T cells, fewer expanded clones and increased TCR diversity, suggesting age selection. Because profiling used bulk unsorted PBMCs, naive and antigen-experienced compartments could not be compared conclusively. Because donor CMV infection status was unknown, age-related changes in expanded clonotypes were potentially confounded. Estimates of total diversity based on one million sequenced T cells were regarded as lower bounds and as underestimates.

Libraries were constructed by 5' RACE. The reads were generated on an Illumina HiSeq 2500. A second PCR of roughly 6 to 12 cycles was run with a J-beta primer mix and a sample-barcoded 5' primer. A unique molecular identifier was introduced onto each TCR beta cDNA molecule by a template-switch 5' adaptor carrying 12 random nucleotides. Each sample yielded at least 2.5 million CDR3-containing paired-end reads. All of the RNA was converted into first-strand cDNA using the Mint cDNA synthesis kit, with a TRBC-specific oligonucleotide serving as the primer. Following uracil-DNA glycosylase treatment, a first 18-cycle PCR with universal primers M1SS and BC2_uni_R was performed on all cDNA. Turning to the authors' computational methods: Each sample was normalized by randomly selecting 1 million high-quality reads, each carrying a distinct molecular identifier. Instead of being binned into consensus sequences, reads with shared molecular identifiers were discarded. MiTCR, set to a Q25 quality threshold and the strictest error-elimination algorithm, was used for CDR3 identification, clonotype clustering and error correction. Lower-bound total TCR beta diversity was estimated with a nonparametric unseen species model using Euler transformation. TCRdb trimmed public reads at Q25 via fastp, called clones via MiXCR and kept in-frame beta chains. Every distinct CDR3 protein forms one entry, paired with its most common genes and DNA. The V and J calls and clone size come from TCRdb's table, not from the authors' own analysis. Here the sample has roughly 700,000 distinct CDR3 sequences; over 45% occur a single time. The biggest ten clones account for approximately 32% of the sample.

Systemically healthy Caucasian individuals from Russia, around 39 in total and aged roughly 6 to 100 years, were included as donors. Around 10 milliliters of peripheral blood were collected from each donor into EDTA-treated Vacutainer tubes. Ficoll-Paque density-gradient centrifugation was used to isolate PBMCs, with at least 6 million per sample. Trizol reagent was used to extract total RNA from PBMCs, with at least 6 micrograms per sample. For every donor, flow cytometry on a PBMC aliquot measured the percentage of naive CD45RAhigh/CD27high T cells. The CDR3 holds 13 amino acids from the cysteine to the phenylalanine. Just the 39-base CDR3 DNA is kept, in frame starting at base 1. The CDR1 and CDR2 encoded by the germline V gene are SQVTM and ANQGSEA. A note on this clonotype: No cognate antigen has been identified for it. One end of the junction does not line up with germline, which may come from a read error.

The chain is encoded by TRBV29-1 joined to TRBJ1-2, with 8 bases aligning to TRBD1. This receptor was taken from a woman in her sixties or seventies in good health. Material for sequencing was blood. The CDR3 protein is CCVQGAKDYGYTF. In nucleotides, the sequence is TGCTGCGTGCAGGGGGCTAAGGACTATGGCTACACCTTC.